Described below is a single T cell receptor beta chain sequence and its context. The antigen this receptor binds is unknown. No base-level quality is on record; no much larger clone is a single base apart. V is clipped by 0 bases and J by 4 bases, and the sequence between their germline boundaries is 12 bases long. The CDR3 sequence holds 15 residues, the cysteine and phenylalanine included. Just the 45-base CDR3 DNA is kept, in frame starting at base 1. CDR1 is given as MNHEY and CDR2 as SMNVEV, both from the germline V gene (reference sequence). This specimen comes from a study of shared clonotypes between healthy human individuals (dated by TCRdb to between 2020 and 2021). Context from the whole study: Three men and a couple of women, aged 18 to 49 years, made up the cohort. The study deeply sequenced blood TCR repertoires of about 5 healthy adults to estimate repertoire size and the extent of clonotype sharing between individuals. Different laboratories and diverse techniques were used to prepare libraries and sequence TCR repertoires, to increase sequencing depth and limit assay-specific biases. Leukapheresis yielded between about 0.85 and 9 billion PBMCs per donor.

Using the deep immunoSEQ assay, multiplex PCR amplified TCR CDR3 regions from genomic DNA. For each cell subset, the extracted genomic DNA was distributed evenly across all wells of several immunoSEQ 96-well plates, and each plate served as one replicate. For unsorted PBMC, approximately 0.3 ug of genomic DNA, equivalent to tens of thousands of T cell genomes, went into each replicate PCR. Genomic DNA from unsorted PBMC was sequenced over ten immunoSEQ deep assay plates. Purified libraries were quantified with a Qubit 3.0 fluorometer, sized on a Bioanalyzer 2100, and re-quantified with the KAPA Library Quantification kit. Every immunoSEQ 96-well plate was sequenced on a separate single-read 150-cycle Illumina NextSeq 550 flow cell. The published analysis was carried out like this. The immunoSEQ output contained only junctional sequences without quality scores, so filtering could not match that applied to full-length reads. To assign V/J genes and CDR3, sequences were annotated using PyIR, a Python wrapper for IgBLAST v1.9, with IMGT germline references. Reads were filtered out if the reads had weak V/J assignments (E-value above 1e-6), no CDR3, stop codons, out-of-frame junctions, or ambiguous translated residues. V3J clonotypes were defined by identical inferred V gene, J gene, and CDR3 amino acid sequence. To compute the percentage overlap between repertoires, the number of shared unique clonotypes was divided by the size of the smaller repertoire. Repertoire richness was assessed with RTK rarefaction, the Chao1 estimator, and Recon v2.1 estimates of unobserved clonotypes. This is the immuneACCESS table as TCRdb keeps it, with only in-frame sequences that have V and J called. A part of the clones is gone; compared with another copy, unresolved V genes explain less than half, and the rest is unexplained. The DNA gave D and trimming, while V, J and clone size come from that table. The sample data list 530,000 or so clones, and around 79% of these were observed just once. The ten largest clonotypes hold under 15% of the sample.

The donors were healthy, HIV-negative adults who had no recently reported acute infections or vaccinations. Every donor was a Caucasian adult residing in Nashville, Tennessee, USA. For unsorted samples, 70 million to 95 million PBMCs were counted, and genomic DNA was extracted using the QIAamp DNA Blood Mini kit. Blood was collected by leukapheresis, and PBMCs were isolated by Ficoll-Histopaque density gradient centrifugation and then cryopreserved in liquid nitrogen vapor phase. Overall study results and their limits: Pairwise subsampling led to the expectation that sequencing depth would affect the degree of clonotype sharing among donors. The genetic and exposure-history diversity represented was limited by the small number of donors. Sampling was restricted to blood, and TCR repertoires in tissues likely differ from the TCR repertoires found in blood.

The chain is assembled from TRBV27 and TRBJ1-2, with TRBD1 perhaps the D gene, on 6 matching bases. The source is a woman between 40 and 50 years old in good health. Some clones in this sample may be carry-over from other donors' samples. Input material: PBMCs. In nucleotides, the sequence is TGTGCCAGCAGTTTATCGGGGGGGCTTTTCTATGGCTACACCTTC. Its translation is CASSLSGGLFYGYTF.